The clone carrying this TCR beta chain was counted many times. What it binds is not known. The data stem from a study of T cells in Graves' hyperthyroidism and ophthalmopathy. Study-wide points: Ophthalmopathy was told apart from stable hyperthyroidism by a 13 V-J model.

The CDR3 regions of TCR beta were amplified from RNA transcripts. First-round RT-PCR targeting the TCR CDR3 was performed with the HTBI primer set. MiXCR, run by TCRdb on the multiplex PCR reads, gives a single entry per CDR3 protein. The table includes fewer than 350,000 distinct CDR3 sequences, roughly a fifth detected once. The V and J ends lost 5 bases and 1 base, in that order; junction bases with no gene match: 6. CDR1 and CDR2 from the germline V gene are SNHLY and FYNNEI. CDR3 length: 15 residues. This TCR derives from a man aged 50 or older with Graves' ophthalmopathy. The source material was blood. This chain connects TRBV2 to TRBJ2-7; 9 bases line up with TRBD2. CDR3: CASSPVGLASYEQYF. The CDR3 nucleotides read TGTGCCAGCAGTCCCGTGGGACTAGCATCCTACGAGCAGTACTTC. Based on the CDR3 plus reference TRBV2 and TRBJ2-7, the full variable domain is EPEVTQTPSHQVTQMGQEVILRCVPISNHLYFYWYRQILGQKVEFLVSFYNNEISEKSEIFDDQFSVERPDGSNFTLKIRSTKLEDSAMYFCASSPVGLASYEQYFGPGTRLTVT.